This T cell receptor (beta chain) was profiled in a study of shared clonotypes between healthy human individuals. After removal of 2 bases from V and 5 bases from J, the junction contained 12 bases not matched to a gene. The germline V gene has CDR1 SEHNR and CDR2 FQNEAQ (reference sequence). The CDR3 is 17 amino acids. Unsorted PBMC DNA was sequenced on ten immunoSEQ deep assay plates. Clones were read by immunoSEQ multiplex PCR, and TCRdb kept only the in-frame ones, dropping some. In the table there are about 490,000 clones, more than 75% of which are singletons. HIV-negative, healthy adults without recent acute infections or vaccinations were the donors. Genomic DNA for unsorted samples was obtained from some 100 million PBMCs.

The origin of this receptor is a middle-aged woman in good health. Some clones in this sample may be carry-over from other donors' samples. V and J are TRBV7-9 and TRBJ2-7; TRBD2 aligns across 10 bases. The sample comprised PBMCs. The CDR3 reads CASSLTGPSGRMNEQYF. DNA of the CDR3: TGTGCCAGCAGCTTAACGGGACCTAGCGGGAGAATGAACGAGCAGTACTTC.